The 27 T cell receptor beta chains below come from one sample, sequenced in a study of breast tumors, draining lymph nodes, adjacent tissues. Via MiXCR, TCRdb re-called the multiplex PCR reads, giving one row per CDR3 protein. The repertoire holds about 66,000 distinct CDR3 sequences, with less than 45% as singletons. Sequenced sample: breast tumor tissue. The receptors were gathered from a female donor with breast cancer. Some clones in this sample may be carry-over from other donors' samples.

Details on this clonotype: The junction and the germline gene differ at one end; a read error may be behind it. The CDR3 protein is CASSPLGGSTGKLFF. The CDR3 region has the DNA TGTGCCAGCAGCCCCCTCGGGGGCAGTACCGGGAAGCTGTTTTTT. The chain uses TRBV27 and TRBJ2-2; D is tentatively TRBD1 or TRBD2 (6 bases each). The CDR3 sequence is 15 residues long. CDR1 is MNHEY, CDR2 SMNVEV, per germline (reference sequence).

This clonotype was observed a single time. This chain connects TRBV20-1 to TRBJ2-5, with TRBD2 identical over 13 bases. The CDR3 is 17 residues long. V was pared by 2 bases and J by 5 bases, with 11 bases of the junction left unmatched. Looked up from germline, CDR1 is DFQATT and CDR2 is SNEGSKA (reference sequence). The CDR3 nucleotides read TGCAGTGCTAGATTACCGGGACTAGCGGGGACTTGGGAGACCCAGTACTTC. Amino acids: CSARLPGLAGTWETQYF.

The chain recombines TRBV5-1 with TRBJ2-7; 7 bases are a match to TRBD2. Germline trimming cut 5 bases from V and 1 base from J; bases unmatched to any gene: 6. The CDR3 covers 14 residues. The V gene's germline CDR1 is SGHRS and CDR2 YFSETQ. The CDR3 nucleotides are TGCGCCAGCAGTTCGGCGGGGGTGTCCTACGAGCAGTACTTC. Translation: CASSSAGVSYEQYF.

There are many counts of this clonotype. One base away lies a much larger clone, so this may be a sequencing read error. The genes are TRBV5-5 and TRBJ2-5; D is tentatively TRBD1 or TRBD2 (5 bases each). Germline CDR1 is SGHKS and CDR2 is YYEKEE (reference sequence). V was clipped by 4 bases and J by 1 base, with 14 bases between them. This CDR3 comprises 15 residues. CDR3 coding DNA: TGTGCCAGCAGCGCCACCGGGGCGTCCCAAGAGACCCAGTACTTC. As protein: CASSATGASQETQYF.

This clonotype has ten or more counts. CDR3 DNA: TGTGCCAGCAGCTTCGGGCCGAACTATGGCTACACCTTC. This translates into CASSFGPNYGYTF. This chain connects TRBV7-6 to TRBJ1-2; the D is unclear. Trimming stripped 3 bases from V and 2 bases from J, with 7 bases between. The CDR3 is 13 amino acids. The V gene's germline CDR1 is SGHVS and CDR2 FNYEAQ.

There are many counts of this clonotype. V and J are TRBV4-2 and TRBJ2-3, with TRBD2 matching over 8 bases. Germline CDR1 LGHNA, CDR2 YNFKEQ. The CDR3 consists of 16 residues. Trimming took 0 bases from V and 1 from J; bases not matched to a gene: 3. In DNA, the CDR3 is TGTGCCAGCAGCCAAGAAATCGGGAGGGGCACAGATACGCAGTATTTT. Protein sequence: CASSQEIGRGTDTQYF.

The chain links TRBV5-1 to TRBJ2-3, with D possibly being TRBD2 (6 bases). The V end lost 4 bases, the J end lost 0 bases, and 15 bases lay between the germline ends. Germline V gene lookup returns CDR1 SGHRS and CDR2 YFSETQ. The length of the CDR3 is 16 residues. CDR3 coding DNA: TGCGCCAGCAGCCCACCGGGAGTAACTAGCACAGATACGCAGTATTTT. Translation: CASSPPGVTSTDTQYF.

The chain links TRBV7-2 to TRBJ2-7; 10 positions match TRBD1. Germline V gives CDR1 SGHTA, CDR2 FQGNSA. This CDR3 has 17 amino acids. V lost 2 bases and J lost 4; bases outside the gene matches: 11. The CDR3 sequence: CASSLNNGTGAIYEQYF. The CDR3 coding sequence is TGTGCCAGCAGCTTAAACAATGGGACAGGGGCGATTTACGAGCAGTACTTC. Full variable domain (remainder filled in from reference TRBV7-2 and TRBJ2-7): GAGVSQSPSNKVTEKGKDVELRCDPISGHTALYWYRQSLGQGLEFLIYFQGNSAPDKSGLPSDRFSAERTGGSVSTLTIQRTQQEDSAVYLCASSLNNGTGAIYEQYFGPGTRLTVT.

The rearrangement joins TRBV12-3 or TRBV12-4 to TRBJ2-1; TRBD2 might be the D (6 bases). Trimming took 2 bases from V and 4 from J, leaving 15 bases between them. This CDR3 has 16 amino acids. The CDR3 is CASSLMGPGEYNEQFF. DNA of the CDR3: TGTGCCAGCAGTTTAATGGGGCCGGGGGAATACAATGAGCAGTTCTTC.

In its sample, this clonotype was seen many times. Just one base apart from a much larger clone, this may be a read error. The V gene is TRBV11-2, the J gene TRBJ2-1; TRBD1 aligns across 7 bases. Germline CDR1 reads SGHAT; CDR2 reads FQNNGV. CDR3 length: 13 residues. The CDR3 DNA follows: TGTGCCAGCAGCACAGGGGCCTACACTGAGCAGTTCTTC. Amino acid sequence: CASSTGAYTEQFF.

Details on this clonotype: This could be a read error, since a much larger clone is one nucleotide away. The chain combines TRBV5-4 with TRBJ2-1, with TRBD2 as a possible D gene (6 bases). The CDR3 has 15 residues. Trimming pared 2 bases from V and 4 bases from J, leaving 13 bases between. Per germline, CDR1 SGHNT and CDR2 YYREEE (reference sequence). CDR3 sequence: CASSLFLAPYNEQFF. As DNA, the CDR3 is TGTGCCAGCAGCTTATTTCTAGCGCCGTACAATGAGCAGTTCTTC.

The chain carries TRBV6-1 and TRBJ2-7; 8 nucleotides line up with TRBD2. The ends lost 6 bases at V and 5 bases at J; junction bases unmatched: 9. The germline V gene encodes CDR1 MNHNS and CDR2 SASEGT. The CDR3 is 14 residues long. CDR3: CASSQGTRSHEQYF. CDR3 bases: TGTGCCAGCAGCCAAGGGACTAGAAGCCACGAGCAGTACTTC.

This clonotype was observed at least ten times. The CDR3 nucleotides are TGTGCCAGCAGCCTACCTACGACTAGCGGGAGCCGGGATGAGCAGTTCTTC. This translates into CASSLPTTSGSRDEQFF. The V call is TRBV12-3 or TRBV12-4, the J call TRBJ2-1; 12 nucleotides align to TRBD2. This CDR3 is 17 amino acids long. The ends lost 6 bases at V and 8 bases at J; junction bases unmatched: 14.

V and J are TRBV7-3 and TRBJ2-1; 10 bases match TRBD2. Germline lookup yields CDR1 SGHTA and CDR2 FQGTGA. This CDR3 spans 18 amino acids. Unmatched junction bases numbered 11, after V lost 0 bases and J lost 6 bases. The CDR3 loop reads CASSLTGLSGGASNEQFF. The CDR3 nucleotides read TGTGCCAGCAGCTTAACCGGGCTCAGCGGGGGGGCCTCCAATGAGCAGTTCTTC. The full variable domain, rest sourced from reference TRBV7-3 and TRBJ2-1, is GAGVSQTPSNKVTEKGKYVELRCDPISGHTALYWYRQSLGQGPEFLIYFQGTGAADDSGLPNDRFFAVRPEGSVSTLKIQRTERGDSAVYLCASSLTGLSGGASNEQFFGPGTRLTVL.

This clonotype was observed a few times. This may stem from a read error, because a much larger clone lies one nucleotide away. The rearrangement uses TRBV19 and TRBJ2-5, with a possible D match to TRBD2 (6 bases). The CDR3 is 14 residues long. CDR1 and CDR2 from the germline V gene are LNHDA and SQIVND (reference sequence). DNA for the CDR3: TGTGCCAGTAGTCGCCGGGCGGGGCAAGAGACCCAGCACTTC. Protein product: CASSRRAGQETQHF.

DNA of the CDR3: TGCGCCAGCAGCTTGGGACAGGGAGGCCTCCAAGAGACCCAGTACTTC. This encodes CASSLGQGGLQETQYF. This chain joins TRBV5-1 and TRBJ2-5; a possible D gene is TRBD1 (7 bases). Germline V gene data show CDR1 as SGHRS and CDR2 as YFSETQ. The CDR3 is made up of 16 amino acids. The V end lost 0 bases, the J end lost 1 base, and 13 bases lay between the germline ends.

This chain uses TRBV15 with TRBJ1-2, with D tentatively TRBD1 (5 bases). Germline loops: CDR1 LNHNV, CDR2 YYDKDF (reference sequence). V shed 0 bases and J shed 3 bases, with 14 bases lying between them. The length of the CDR3 is 16 residues. CDR3: CATSRDRGRGDYGYTF. The CDR3 DNA sequence: TGTGCCACCAGCAGAGATCGGGGTAGGGGTGACTATGGCTACACCTTC.

In its sample, this clonotype was seen many times. The V and J genes are TRBV13 and TRBJ2-7; TRBD2 matches at 8 bases. The V segment lost 6 bases and the J segment 0 bases; nucleotides outside the gene matches: 7. Germline-derived CDR1 and CDR2 are PRHDT and FYEKMQ (reference sequence). The CDR3 loop spans 15 amino acids. The CDR3 protein is CASRTRGGTSYEQYF. The CDR3 nucleotides are TGTGCCAGCAGAACCCGCGGGGGGACCTCCTACGAGCAGTACTTC.

This clonotype has a count of ten or more. This chain links TRBV7-9 with TRBJ2-1; D remains ambiguous. Germline-derived CDR1 and CDR2 are SEHNR and FQNEAQ (reference sequence). The CDR3 consists of 15 residues. V shed 5 bases and J shed 2 bases, with 13 bases lying between them. CDR3 in DNA: TGTGCCAGCAGCCCCTGGCTTAGCCCCTACAATGAGCAGTTCTTC. This codes for CASSPWLSPYNEQFF. The variable domain in full, completed from reference TRBV7-9 and TRBJ2-1, reads DTGVSQNPRHKITKRGQNVTFRCDPISEHNRLYWYRQTLGQGPEFLTYFQNEAQLEKSRLLSDRFSAERPKGSFSTLEIQRTEQGDSAMYLCASSPWLSPYNEQFFGPGTRLTVL.

Note on this clonotype: This may be a read error, as it is one base from a much larger clone. V and J are TRBV20-1 and TRBJ2-7, with 14 bases aligning to TRBD2. This CDR3 region has 15 residues. Germline assignment: CDR1 DFQATT and CDR2 SNEGSKA (reference sequence). V shed 6 bases, J shed 6 bases, and the junction held 10 bases outside the gene matches. CDR3 loop: CSALGLAGVASEQYF. The CDR3 DNA follows: TGCAGTGCGTTGGGACTAGCGGGAGTCGCATCCGAGCAGTACTTC.

The rearrangement joins TRBV12-5 to TRBJ1-2; weak D call: TRBD1 (6 bases). The CDR3 spans 13 residues. Germline lookup yields CDR1 LGHNT and CDR2 FRNRAP. V was cut by 4 bases and J by 4 bases, with 10 bases left in between. The CDR3 DNA reads TGTGCTAGTGGTTCCGGACAGAGCTATGGCTACACCTTC. Protein: CASGSGQSYGYTF.

This sequence joins TRBV10-3 and TRBJ1-3; 7 nucleotides agree with TRBD1. Trimming took 5 bases from V and 4 from J; bases not matched to a gene: 2. The CDR3 sequence is 13 residues long. CDR1 and CDR2 from the germline V gene are ENHRY and SYGVKD. DNA for the CDR3: TGTGCCATCAGTAGGGGACAGGGAAACACCATATATTTT. Residues: CAISRGQGNTIYF.

Ten or more counts support this clonotype. This chain joins TRBV4-2 and TRBJ2-7, with no clear D. The germline gives CDR1 LGHNA, CDR2 YNFKEQ. CDR3 size: 11 residues. V was clipped by 3 bases and J by 6 bases, with 6 bases between them. In DNA form, the CDR3 reads TGTGCCAGCAGCCAGAGTTCCGAGCAGTACTTC. It codes for CASSQSSEQYF.

Of note for this clonotype: This may be a read error, as it is one base from a much larger clone. A read error is likely, as this CDR3 ends without the conserved phenylalanine or tryptophan. The J gene is TRBJ1-1, the V gene TRBV9; TRBD1 matches at 9 bases. The CDR3 covers 14 residues. Trimming at V came to 1 base and at J to 10 bases, leaving 8 bases not matched to a gene. Germline V gives CDR1 SGDLS, CDR2 YYNGEE. The CDR3 DNA sequence: TGTGCCAGCAGCGTATCAGACAGGGGGACTAGAGCTTTCTCT. It encodes CASSVSDRGTRAFS.

CDR3 in amino acids: CASSLVLAGGAGETQYF. The CDR3 nucleotides read TGTGCCAGCAGCTTAGTTCTAGCGGGAGGGGCCGGGGAGACCCAGTACTTC. The genes are TRBV11-2 and TRBJ2-5, with 12 bases matching TRBD2. Germline CDR1 SGHAT, CDR2 FQNNGV. The V and J ends lost 1 base and 5 bases, in that order; junction bases with no gene match: 8. The CDR3 extends over 17 amino acids.

This clonotype was recorded many times. The junction differs from germline at one of its ends, possibly a read error. This chain links TRBV20-1 with TRBJ2-5; no reliable D call. This CDR3 has 11 amino acids. Per the germline V gene, CDR1 is DFQATT and CDR2 is SNEGSKA (reference sequence). CDR3 in DNA: TGCAGTGCTCCTGACCTCGGCCGCGCCCAATTC. Translating gives CSAPDLGRAQF.

In the case of this clonotype: A much larger clonotype is one base distant, so this may be a read error. The rearrangement uses TRBV19 and TRBJ2-7; 7 nucleotides align to TRBD1. Germline CDR1 reads LNHDA; CDR2 reads SQIVND (reference sequence). The CDR3 consists of 17 residues. The CDR3 nucleotides read TGTGCCAGTAGTATTACCATTGGACAGGCCCGCTCCTACGAGCAGTCCTTC. Protein product: CASSITIGQARSYEQSF.